The 20 T cell receptor beta chains below all came from one sample that was sequenced in a study of T cells in Graves' hyperthyroidism and ophthalmopathy. Researchers took RNA transcripts and amplified the TCR beta CDR3 regions from them. A set of HTBI primers served as the primers for a first-round RT-PCR of the TCR CDR3. TCRdb re-called the multiplex PCR reads with MiXCR, one entry per CDR3 protein. This table holds around 420,000 distinct CDR3 sequences, 15% to 19% found once. Sequenced input: blood. These receptors were obtained from a woman under 30 with Graves' hyperthyroidism.

This clonotype was seen just once. A much bigger clone sits one base away, suggesting this may be a read error. This chain joins TRBV20-1 and TRBJ2-3; D is perhaps TRBD1 (5 bases). Germline V gives CDR1 DFQATT, CDR2 SNEGSKA (reference sequence). The CDR3 totals 13 residues. CDR3 in DNA: TGCAGTGCCCCGACAGATAGCACAAATACGCAGTATTTT. Its translation: CSAPTDSTNTQYF.

The table lists this clonotype with many counts. V usage is TRBV11-1 and J usage is TRBJ2-7; D could derive from TRBD1 or TRBD2 (5 bases each). Germline V gene lookup returns CDR1 SGHAT and CDR2 FQDESV (reference sequence). The V end was cut by 5 bases, the J end by 2 bases, with 16 bases between. This CDR3 comprises 15 residues. In DNA form, the CDR3 reads TGTGCCAGCAGCGAAGAGCTCGGGGCTACCTACGAGCAGTACTTC. Amino acids: CASSEELGATYEQYF.

Ten or more counts support this clonotype. This rearrangement joins TRBV24-1 to TRBJ2-1; 13 nucleotides agree with TRBD2. The length of the CDR3 is 17 residues. V shed 7 bases, J shed 8 bases, and the junction held 13 bases outside the gene matches. Germline V gene data show CDR1 as KGHDR and CDR2 as SFDVKD. The CDR3 loop is CATSSPRGLAGADEQFF. CDR3 DNA sequence: TGTGCCACCAGCTCCCCAAGAGGACTAGCGGGAGCGGATGAGCAGTTCTTC.

The chain has TRBV5-6 and TRBJ2-2; no definite D call. Germline assignment: CDR1 SGHDT and CDR2 YYEEEE. V gave up 0 bases and J gave up 5 bases, with 14 bases separating them. The CDR3 spans 16 residues. CDR3 sequence: CASSLVGDVRTGELFF. CDR3 DNA sequence: TGTGCCAGCAGCTTGGTAGGAGACGTTCGGACCGGGGAGCTGTTTTTT.

This clonotype was recorded a few times. V usage is TRBV12-3 or TRBV12-4 and J usage is TRBJ1-1, with D possibly TRBD1 on 6 matching bases. This CDR3 contains 16 residues. The V and J ends lost 7 bases and 5 bases respectively, with 23 bases between them. CDR3 coding DNA: TGTGCCAGCACCCCCTTTGGGGGCATAGGTGGGACTGAAGCTTTCTTT. Translating it yields CASTPFGGIGGTEAFF.

In its sample, this clonotype was seen many times. The DNA is omitted, as the CDR3 cannot be located on it reliably, and the CDR3 follows TCRdb's listing. This chain connects TRBV27 to TRBJ1-5; TRBD1, as called in the table, went unchecked against the DNA. Looked up from germline, CDR1 is MNHEY and CDR2 is SMNVEV (reference sequence). Inclusive of both ends, the CDR3 amounts to 15 amino acids. The CDR3 loop is CASSSSGPFGRPQHF.

In this sample, this clonotype turned up a few times. The chain recombines TRBV5-4 with TRBJ2-5; 7 bases line up with TRBD1. Germline lookup yields CDR1 SGHNT and CDR2 YYREEE (reference sequence). Trimming cost V 2 bases and J 0 bases; bases outside gene matches: 10. The CDR3 runs to 17 residues. CDR3 coding DNA: TGTGCCAGCAGCTTCTCACTACCCGGGACAGACCAAGAGACCCAGTACTTC. Its translation is CASSFSLPGTDQETQYF.

This clonotype was counted only a few times. The chain links TRBV7-9 to TRBJ2-7; D possibly corresponds to TRBD2 (6 bases). There are 15 residues in the CDR3. With 4 bases removed from V and 1 base from J, the gap between germline ends came to 14 bases. Germline V lookup: CDR1 SEHNR, CDR2 FQNEAQ (reference sequence). The CDR3 is CASSWSGVGSYEQYF. As DNA, the CDR3 is TGTGCCAGCAGCTGGTCGGGGGTCGGTTCCTACGAGCAGTACTTC.

This clonotype appeared many times. J is TRBJ1-5 and V is TRBV7-2, with D perhaps matching TRBD1 (6 bases). V lost 5 bases to trimming and J lost 5 bases, with 16 bases between them. This CDR3 has 15 amino acids. Germline V CDR1 and CDR2: SGHTA, FQGNSA. As DNA, the CDR3 is TGTGCCAGCAGCCTTACAGGGAATTTCGATCAGCCCCAGCATTTT. Its translation: CASSLTGNFDQPQHF.

Many counts were recorded for this clonotype. This chain uses TRBV11-2 with TRBJ2-1; D might be TRBD1 (6 bases). The CDR3 covers 15 residues. CDR1 and CDR2 from the germline V gene are SGHAT and FQNNGV. V lost 3 bases and J lost 5, with 14 bases in between. CDR3 nucleotides: TGTGCCAGCAGCTTCTCAGGACAGATAAACAATGAGCAGTTCTTC. This encodes CASSFSGQINNEQFF.

This clonotype was recorded many times. This chain uses TRBV4-1 with TRBJ2-7, with 7 nucleotides matching TRBD1. CDR1 is MGHRA and CDR2 is YSYEKL in the germline V gene. Germline trimming cut 4 bases from V and 2 bases from J; bases unmatched to any gene: 5. The CDR3 extends over 14 amino acids. CDR3 in amino acids: CASSRPGQTYEQYF. The DNA of the CDR3 is TGCGCCAGCAGCCGACCGGGACAGACCTACGAGCAGTACTTC.

V and J are TRBV3-1 and TRBJ1-4; a possible D gene is TRBD1 (5 bases). V shed 7 bases and J shed 3 bases, with 15 bases lying between them. The CDR3 sequence is 15 residues long. The germline V gene has CDR1 LGHDT and CDR2 YNNKEL (reference sequence). In DNA form, the CDR3 reads TGTGCCAGCAACCACCGGGACCGATCTAATGAAAAACTGTTTTTT. Protein sequence: CASNHRDRSNEKLFF.

Ten or more counts support this clonotype. The chain employs TRBV12-5 and TRBJ2-1; D unclear. V lost 6 bases and J lost 3, with 9 bases in between. This CDR3 spans 13 amino acids. Germline CDR1 LGHNT, CDR2 FRNRAP. The CDR3: CASGDANYNEQFF. CDR3 coding DNA: TGTGCTAGTGGAGATGCTAACTACAATGAGCAGTTCTTC. Looking up the rest from reference TRBV12-5 and TRBJ2-1 gives the full variable domain: DARVTQTPRHKVTEMGQEVTMRCQPILGHNTVFWYRQTMMQGLELLAYFRNRAPLDDSGMPKDRFSAEMPDATLATLKIQPSEPRDSAVYFCASGDANYNEQFFGPGTRLTVL.

This clonotype was detected many times. This chain links TRBV11-2 with TRBJ2-1, with TRBD2 matching 9 bases. CDR3 length: 15 amino acids. V lost 4 bases to trimming and J lost 2 bases; unmatched junction nucleotides: 3. Germline-derived CDR1 and CDR2 are SGHAT and FQNNGV. CDR3 in amino acids: CASSSASGAYNEQFF. In DNA, the CDR3 is TGTGCCAGCAGCTCCGCTAGCGGGGCCTACAATGAGCAGTTCTTC.

This clonotype was counted between two and nine times. This chain joins TRBV7-8 and TRBJ1-4; D is undetermined. The germline CDR1 and CDR2 sequences are SGHVS and FQNEAQ. V was cut by 3 bases and J by 2 bases, with 10 bases left in between. The CDR3 is 15 residues long. The CDR3 spells CASSLWSQTNEKLFF. CDR3 in DNA: TGTGCCAGCAGCTTGTGGAGCCAGACTAATGAAAAACTGTTTTTT.

The rearrangement links TRBV5-1 to TRBJ2-3; TRBD2 aligns across 14 bases. Germline trimming cut 1 base from V and 5 bases from J; bases unmatched to any gene: 3. CDR3 size: 16 residues. CDR1 is SGHRS and CDR2 is YFSETQ in the germline V gene. Written as DNA, the CDR3 is TGCGCCAGCAGCTTGACCGGGACTAGCGGGAGAGATACGCAGTATTTT. Translating it yields CASSLTGTSGRDTQYF. Combining the CDR3 with reference TRBV5-1 and TRBJ2-3 gives the whole variable domain KAGVTQTPRYLIKTRGQQVTLSCSPISGHRSVSWYQQTPGQGLQFLFEYFSETQRNKGNFPGRFSGRQFSNSRSEMNVSTLELGDSALYLCASSLTGTSGRDTQYFGPGTRLTVL.

The chain carries TRBV5-6 and TRBJ1-3; D perhaps matches TRBD1 (5 bases). V was pared by 4 bases and J by 0 bases, with 14 bases between. The CDR3 runs to 16 residues. Germline values: CDR1 SGHDT, CDR2 YYEEEE. The chain's CDR3 is CASSLRQRSSGNTIYF. CDR3 in DNA: TGTGCCAGCAGCCTCAGACAGAGATCCTCTGGAAACACCATATATTTT. Complete variable domain (other parts from reference TRBV5-6 and TRBJ1-3): DAGVTQSPTHLIKTRGQQVTLRCSPKSGHDTVSWYQQALGQGPQFIFQYYEEEERQRGNFPDRFSGHQFPNYSSELNVNALLLGDSALYLCASSLRQRSSGNTIYFGEGSWLTVV.

The sample holds many counts of this clonotype. The chain couples TRBV6-6 to TRBJ2-7, with 11 bases lining up with TRBD2. The J segment lost 5 bases and the V segment lost 0 bases, leaving 6 bases of the junction unmatched. The CDR3 has 16 amino acids. Germline CDR1 and CDR2: MNHNY and SVGAGI (reference sequence). CDR3 region: CASSYSLHSGRDEQYF. The CDR3 nucleotides are TGTGCCAGCAGTTACTCCCTGCATAGCGGGAGGGACGAGCAGTACTTC.

There are a few counts of this clonotype. J is TRBJ1-1 and V is TRBV20-1; maybe TRBD1 (6 bases). This CDR3 has 13 residues. Germline V CDR1 and CDR2: DFQATT, SNEGSKA (reference sequence). V lost 6 bases, J lost 7 bases, and 18 bases lay in between. The CDR3 loop reads CSAYAGVHGEAFF. The CDR3 region has the DNA TGCAGTGCATACGCAGGGGTTCATGGTGAAGCTTTCTTT.

Only a few counts were recorded for this clonotype. This sequence joins TRBV6-1 and TRBJ1-2, with 12 nucleotides matching TRBD1. CDR3 size: 18 residues. Germline V lookup: CDR1 MNHNS, CDR2 SASEGT. Unmatched junction bases numbered 10, after V lost 5 bases and J lost 0 bases. For the CDR3, the DNA is TGTGCCAGCAGTTTACCCGGGACAGGGGGCCAGGCTAACTATGGCTACACCTTC. It translates to CASSLPGTGGQANYGYTF.